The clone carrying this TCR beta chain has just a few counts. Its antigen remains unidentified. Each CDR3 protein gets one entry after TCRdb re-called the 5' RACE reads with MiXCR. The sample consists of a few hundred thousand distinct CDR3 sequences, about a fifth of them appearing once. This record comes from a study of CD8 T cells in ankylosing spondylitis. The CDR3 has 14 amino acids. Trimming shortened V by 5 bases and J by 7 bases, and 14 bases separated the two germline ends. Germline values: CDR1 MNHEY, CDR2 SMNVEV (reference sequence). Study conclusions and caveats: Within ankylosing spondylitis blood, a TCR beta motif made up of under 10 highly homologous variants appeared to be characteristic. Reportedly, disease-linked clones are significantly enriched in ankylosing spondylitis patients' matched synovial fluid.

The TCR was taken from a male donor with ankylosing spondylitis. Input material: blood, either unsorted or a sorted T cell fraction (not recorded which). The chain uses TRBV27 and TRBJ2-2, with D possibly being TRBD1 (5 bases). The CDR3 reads CASSPQGFVGELFF. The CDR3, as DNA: TGTGCCAGCAGTCCCCAGGGTTTTGTCGGGGAGCTGTTTTTT.